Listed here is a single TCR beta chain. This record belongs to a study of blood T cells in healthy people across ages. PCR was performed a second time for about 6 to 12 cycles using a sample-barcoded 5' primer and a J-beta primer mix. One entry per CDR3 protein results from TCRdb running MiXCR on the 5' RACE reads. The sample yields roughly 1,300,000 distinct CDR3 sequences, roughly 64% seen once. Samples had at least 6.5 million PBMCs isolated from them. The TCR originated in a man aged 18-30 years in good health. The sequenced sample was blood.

The CDR3 sequence: CASSLIGHGPEAFF. For the CDR3, the DNA is TGTGCCAGCAGTTTAATTGGTCACGGACCTGAAGCTTTCTTT. V is TRBV12-3 or TRBV12-4 and J is TRBJ1-1; D unresolved. V was clipped by 2 bases and J by 6 bases, with 13 bases between them. This CDR3 region has 14 residues.